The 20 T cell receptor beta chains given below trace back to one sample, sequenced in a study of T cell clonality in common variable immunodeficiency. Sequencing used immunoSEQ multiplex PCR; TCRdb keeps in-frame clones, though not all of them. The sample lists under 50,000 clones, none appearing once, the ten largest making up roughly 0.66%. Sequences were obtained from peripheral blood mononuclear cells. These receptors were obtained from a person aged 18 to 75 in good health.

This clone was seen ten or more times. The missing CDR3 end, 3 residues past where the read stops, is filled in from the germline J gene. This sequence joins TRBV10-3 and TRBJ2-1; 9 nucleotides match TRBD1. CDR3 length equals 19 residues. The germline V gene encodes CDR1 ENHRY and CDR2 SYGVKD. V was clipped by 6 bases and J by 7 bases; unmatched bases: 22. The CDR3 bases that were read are TGTGCCATCAGCAAAGACTTCCGGGACAGGGTTTCGTCATTAAATGAG. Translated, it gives CAISKDFRDRVSSLNE. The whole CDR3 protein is CAISKDFRDRVSSLNEQFF.

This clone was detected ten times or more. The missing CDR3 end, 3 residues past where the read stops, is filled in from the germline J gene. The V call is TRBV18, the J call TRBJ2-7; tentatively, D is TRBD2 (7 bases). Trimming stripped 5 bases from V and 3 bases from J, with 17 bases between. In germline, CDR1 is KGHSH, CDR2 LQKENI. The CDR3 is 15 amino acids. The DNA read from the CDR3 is TGTGCCAGCTCATTCCTAGGGGGGGGAGACTACGAG. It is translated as CASSFLGGGDYE. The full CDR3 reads CASSFLGGGDYEQYF.

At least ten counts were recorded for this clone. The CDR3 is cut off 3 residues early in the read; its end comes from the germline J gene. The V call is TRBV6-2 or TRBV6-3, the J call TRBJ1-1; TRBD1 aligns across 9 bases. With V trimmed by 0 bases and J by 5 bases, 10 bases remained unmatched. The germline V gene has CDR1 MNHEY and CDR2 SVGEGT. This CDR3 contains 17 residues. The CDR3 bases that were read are TGTGCCAGCAGTTACTCGATACAGGGGGCGCTTTGGACTGAA. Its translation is CASSYSIQGALWTE. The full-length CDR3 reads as CASSYSIQGALWTEAFF.

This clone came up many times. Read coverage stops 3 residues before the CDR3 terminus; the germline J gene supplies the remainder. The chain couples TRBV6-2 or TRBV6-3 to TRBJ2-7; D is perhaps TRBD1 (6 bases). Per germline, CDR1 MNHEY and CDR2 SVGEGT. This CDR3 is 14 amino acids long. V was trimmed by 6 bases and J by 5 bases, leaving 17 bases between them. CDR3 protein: CASSLTGEVHEQYF. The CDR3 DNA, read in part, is TGTGCCAGCAGCTTGACAGGCGAGGTCCACGAG.

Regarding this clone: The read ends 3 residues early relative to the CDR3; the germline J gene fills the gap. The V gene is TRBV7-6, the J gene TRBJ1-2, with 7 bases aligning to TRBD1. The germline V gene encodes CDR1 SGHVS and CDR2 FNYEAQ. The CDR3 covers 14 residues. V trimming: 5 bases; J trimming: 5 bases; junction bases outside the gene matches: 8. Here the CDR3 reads CASSATGAGYGYTF. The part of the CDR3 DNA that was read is TGTGCCAGCAGCGCCACAGGGGCGGGGTATGGC.

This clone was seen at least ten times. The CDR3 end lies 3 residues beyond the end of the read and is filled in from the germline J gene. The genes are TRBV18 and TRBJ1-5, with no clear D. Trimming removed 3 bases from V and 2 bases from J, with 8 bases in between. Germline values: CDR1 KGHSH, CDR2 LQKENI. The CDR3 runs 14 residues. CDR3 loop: CASSPADRNQPQHF. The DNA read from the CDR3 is TGTGCCAGCTCACCTGCGGATCGCAATCAGCCC.

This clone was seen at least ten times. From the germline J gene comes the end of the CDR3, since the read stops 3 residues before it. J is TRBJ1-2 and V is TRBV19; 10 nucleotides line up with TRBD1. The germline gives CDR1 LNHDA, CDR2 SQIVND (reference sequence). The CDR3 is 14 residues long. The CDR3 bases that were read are TGTGCCAGTAGCATCCGGGACAGGGGAAACGGC. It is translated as CASSIRDRGNG. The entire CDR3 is CASSIRDRGNGYTF.

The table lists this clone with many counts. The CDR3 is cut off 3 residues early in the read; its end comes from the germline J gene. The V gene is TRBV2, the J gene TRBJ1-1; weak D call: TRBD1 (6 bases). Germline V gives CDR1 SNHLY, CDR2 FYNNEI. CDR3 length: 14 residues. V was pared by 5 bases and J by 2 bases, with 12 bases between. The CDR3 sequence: CASSPDRFNTEAFF. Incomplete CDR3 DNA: TGTGCCAGCAGTCCCGACAGGTTTAACACTGAA.

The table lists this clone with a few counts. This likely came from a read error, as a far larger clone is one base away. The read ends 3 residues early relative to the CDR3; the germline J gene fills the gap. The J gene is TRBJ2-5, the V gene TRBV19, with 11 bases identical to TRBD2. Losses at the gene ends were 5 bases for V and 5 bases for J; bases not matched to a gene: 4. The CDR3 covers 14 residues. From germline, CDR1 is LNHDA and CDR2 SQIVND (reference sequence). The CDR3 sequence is CASSELAGVETQYF. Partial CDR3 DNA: TGTGCCAGTAGTGAACTAGCGGGAGTTGAGACC.

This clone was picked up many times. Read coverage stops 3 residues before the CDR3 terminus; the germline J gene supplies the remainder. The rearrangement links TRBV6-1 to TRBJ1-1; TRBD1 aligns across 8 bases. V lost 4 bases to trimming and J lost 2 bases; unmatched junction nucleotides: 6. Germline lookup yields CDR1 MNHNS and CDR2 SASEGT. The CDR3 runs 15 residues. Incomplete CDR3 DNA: TGTGCCAGCAGTGGGAAAACAGGGGGTAACACTGAA. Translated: CASSGKTGGNTE. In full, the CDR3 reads CASSGKTGGNTEAFF.

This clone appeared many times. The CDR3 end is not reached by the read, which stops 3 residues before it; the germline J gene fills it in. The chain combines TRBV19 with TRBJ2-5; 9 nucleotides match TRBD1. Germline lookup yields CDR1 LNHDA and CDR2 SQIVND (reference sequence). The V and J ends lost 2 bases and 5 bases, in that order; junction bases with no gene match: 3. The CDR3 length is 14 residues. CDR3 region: CASSITGGAETQYF. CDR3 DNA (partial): TGTGCCAGTAGTATAACAGGGGGCGCGGAGACC.

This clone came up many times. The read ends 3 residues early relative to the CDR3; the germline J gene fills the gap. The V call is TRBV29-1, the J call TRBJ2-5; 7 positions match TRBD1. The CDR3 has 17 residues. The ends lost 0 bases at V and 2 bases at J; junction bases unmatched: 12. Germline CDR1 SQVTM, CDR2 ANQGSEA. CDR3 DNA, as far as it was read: TGCAGCGTTGAAGATCTTCTTAGGGGCAGGGGGCAAGAGACC. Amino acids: CSVEDLLRGRGQET. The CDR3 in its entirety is CSVEDLLRGRGQETQYF.

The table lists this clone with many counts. CDR3 DNA, as far as it was read: TGTGCCAGCAGCTTCCGACAGGGTGCTGGAAACACC. Its translation: CASSFRQGAGNT. The full CDR3 reads CASSFRQGAGNTIYF. The chain couples TRBV7-9 to TRBJ1-3; 7 bases match TRBD1. The read stops 3 residues short of the end of the CDR3; the missing end is completed from the germline J gene. Trimming at V came to 3 bases and at J to 2 bases, leaving 4 bases not matched to a gene. CDR1 is SEHNR, CDR2 FQNEAQ, per germline (reference sequence). This CDR3 contains 15 residues.

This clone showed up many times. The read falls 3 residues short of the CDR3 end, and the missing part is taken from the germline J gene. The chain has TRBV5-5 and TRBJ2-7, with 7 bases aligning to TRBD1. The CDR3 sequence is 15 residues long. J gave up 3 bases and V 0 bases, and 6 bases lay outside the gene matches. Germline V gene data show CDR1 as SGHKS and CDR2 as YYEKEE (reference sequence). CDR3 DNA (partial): TGTGCCAGCAGCTTGGCCTTTTGGGACAGCTACGAG. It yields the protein CASSLAFWDSYE. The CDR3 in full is CASSLAFWDSYEQYF.

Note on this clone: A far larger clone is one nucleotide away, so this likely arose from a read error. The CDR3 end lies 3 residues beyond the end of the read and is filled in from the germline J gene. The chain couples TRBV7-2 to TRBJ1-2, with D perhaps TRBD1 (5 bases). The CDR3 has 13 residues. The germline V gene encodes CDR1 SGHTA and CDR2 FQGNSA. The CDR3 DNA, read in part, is TGTGCCAGCAGCTTAGGAGGGGAGGAGACC. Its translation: CASSLGGEET. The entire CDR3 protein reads CASSLGGEETYTF.

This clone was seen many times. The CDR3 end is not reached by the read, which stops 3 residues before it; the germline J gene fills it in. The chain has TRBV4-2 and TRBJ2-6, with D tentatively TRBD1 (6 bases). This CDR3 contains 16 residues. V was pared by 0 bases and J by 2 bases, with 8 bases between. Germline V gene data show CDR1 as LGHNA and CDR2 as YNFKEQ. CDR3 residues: CASSQDSGAGANVLTF. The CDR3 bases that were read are TGTGCCAGCAGCCAAGATTCAGGGGCTGGGGCCAACGTC.

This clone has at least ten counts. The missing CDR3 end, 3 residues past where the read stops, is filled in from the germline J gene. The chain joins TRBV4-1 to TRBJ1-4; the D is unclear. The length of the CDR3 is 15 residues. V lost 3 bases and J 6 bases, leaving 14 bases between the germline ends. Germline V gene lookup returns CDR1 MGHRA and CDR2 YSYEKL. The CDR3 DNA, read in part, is TGCGCCAGCAGCCACCCGCAAGGTGGTGATGAAAAA. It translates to CASSHPQGGDEK. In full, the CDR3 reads CASSHPQGGDEKLFF.

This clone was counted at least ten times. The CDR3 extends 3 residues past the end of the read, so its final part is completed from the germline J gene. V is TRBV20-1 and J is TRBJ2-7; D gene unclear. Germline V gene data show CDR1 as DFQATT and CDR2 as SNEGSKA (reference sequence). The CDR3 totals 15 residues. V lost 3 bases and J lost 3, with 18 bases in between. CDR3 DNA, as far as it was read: TGCAGTGCTAGGATTTTTCGTAGTCTTAGCTACGAG. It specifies CSARIFRSLSYE. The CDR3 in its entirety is CSARIFRSLSYEQYF.

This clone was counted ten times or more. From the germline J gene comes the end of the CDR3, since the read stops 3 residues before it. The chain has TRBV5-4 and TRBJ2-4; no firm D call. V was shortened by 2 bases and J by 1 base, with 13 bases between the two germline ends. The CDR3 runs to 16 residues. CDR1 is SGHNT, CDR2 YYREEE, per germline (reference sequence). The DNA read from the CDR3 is TGTGCCAGCAGCTTTTTTGGAGCGACTGCCAAAAACATT. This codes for CASSFFGATAKNI. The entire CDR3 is CASSFFGATAKNIQYF.

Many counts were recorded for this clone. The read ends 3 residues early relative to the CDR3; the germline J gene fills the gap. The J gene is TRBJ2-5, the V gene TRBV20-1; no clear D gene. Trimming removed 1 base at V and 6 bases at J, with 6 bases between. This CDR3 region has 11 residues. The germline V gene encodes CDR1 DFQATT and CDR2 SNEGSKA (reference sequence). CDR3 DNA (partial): TGCAGTGCTAGAGGCGAACAGACC. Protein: CSARGEQT. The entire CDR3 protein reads CSARGEQTQYF.